This TCR beta chain comes out of a study of Ad26.COV2.S vaccination and SARS-CoV-2 variants. Points from the study as a whole: Those who received the vaccine showed greater spike-specific TCR breadth than those given placebo. Reports say spike-specific CD8+ and CD4+ T cell responses covered substantial breadth after vaccination. Comparable non-spike TCR breadth was observed in vaccine and placebo recipients.

CDR3 length equals 13 residues. Deletions cut 7 bases from V and 5 bases from J, with 15 bases between. Germline V gives CDR1 SGHKS, CDR2 YYEKEE (reference sequence). Profiling relied on immunoSEQ multiplex PCR, and the TCRdb table lists in-frame clones only, not all of them. The sample gives about 180,000 clones, around nine tenths of which show up once; less than 6% is in the top ten. Concerning this clone: What it binds is unknown.

The material was peripheral blood, obtained after recovery from COVID-19. The receptor's source is a human donor who had recovered from COVID-19. The V and J genes are TRBV5-5 and TRBJ1-2, with a possible D match to TRBD1 (5 bases). The CDR3 protein is CASQLVGEYGYTF. CDR3 bases: TGTGCCAGCCAGTTAGTAGGGGAATATGGCTACACCTTC. The whole variable domain, remainder taken from reference TRBV5-5 and TRBJ1-2, is DAGVTQSPTHLIKTRGQQVTLRCSPISGHKSVSWYQQVLGQGPQFIFQYYEKEERGRGNFPDRFSARQFPNYSSELNVNALLLGDSALYLCASQLVGEYGYTFGSGTRLTVV.